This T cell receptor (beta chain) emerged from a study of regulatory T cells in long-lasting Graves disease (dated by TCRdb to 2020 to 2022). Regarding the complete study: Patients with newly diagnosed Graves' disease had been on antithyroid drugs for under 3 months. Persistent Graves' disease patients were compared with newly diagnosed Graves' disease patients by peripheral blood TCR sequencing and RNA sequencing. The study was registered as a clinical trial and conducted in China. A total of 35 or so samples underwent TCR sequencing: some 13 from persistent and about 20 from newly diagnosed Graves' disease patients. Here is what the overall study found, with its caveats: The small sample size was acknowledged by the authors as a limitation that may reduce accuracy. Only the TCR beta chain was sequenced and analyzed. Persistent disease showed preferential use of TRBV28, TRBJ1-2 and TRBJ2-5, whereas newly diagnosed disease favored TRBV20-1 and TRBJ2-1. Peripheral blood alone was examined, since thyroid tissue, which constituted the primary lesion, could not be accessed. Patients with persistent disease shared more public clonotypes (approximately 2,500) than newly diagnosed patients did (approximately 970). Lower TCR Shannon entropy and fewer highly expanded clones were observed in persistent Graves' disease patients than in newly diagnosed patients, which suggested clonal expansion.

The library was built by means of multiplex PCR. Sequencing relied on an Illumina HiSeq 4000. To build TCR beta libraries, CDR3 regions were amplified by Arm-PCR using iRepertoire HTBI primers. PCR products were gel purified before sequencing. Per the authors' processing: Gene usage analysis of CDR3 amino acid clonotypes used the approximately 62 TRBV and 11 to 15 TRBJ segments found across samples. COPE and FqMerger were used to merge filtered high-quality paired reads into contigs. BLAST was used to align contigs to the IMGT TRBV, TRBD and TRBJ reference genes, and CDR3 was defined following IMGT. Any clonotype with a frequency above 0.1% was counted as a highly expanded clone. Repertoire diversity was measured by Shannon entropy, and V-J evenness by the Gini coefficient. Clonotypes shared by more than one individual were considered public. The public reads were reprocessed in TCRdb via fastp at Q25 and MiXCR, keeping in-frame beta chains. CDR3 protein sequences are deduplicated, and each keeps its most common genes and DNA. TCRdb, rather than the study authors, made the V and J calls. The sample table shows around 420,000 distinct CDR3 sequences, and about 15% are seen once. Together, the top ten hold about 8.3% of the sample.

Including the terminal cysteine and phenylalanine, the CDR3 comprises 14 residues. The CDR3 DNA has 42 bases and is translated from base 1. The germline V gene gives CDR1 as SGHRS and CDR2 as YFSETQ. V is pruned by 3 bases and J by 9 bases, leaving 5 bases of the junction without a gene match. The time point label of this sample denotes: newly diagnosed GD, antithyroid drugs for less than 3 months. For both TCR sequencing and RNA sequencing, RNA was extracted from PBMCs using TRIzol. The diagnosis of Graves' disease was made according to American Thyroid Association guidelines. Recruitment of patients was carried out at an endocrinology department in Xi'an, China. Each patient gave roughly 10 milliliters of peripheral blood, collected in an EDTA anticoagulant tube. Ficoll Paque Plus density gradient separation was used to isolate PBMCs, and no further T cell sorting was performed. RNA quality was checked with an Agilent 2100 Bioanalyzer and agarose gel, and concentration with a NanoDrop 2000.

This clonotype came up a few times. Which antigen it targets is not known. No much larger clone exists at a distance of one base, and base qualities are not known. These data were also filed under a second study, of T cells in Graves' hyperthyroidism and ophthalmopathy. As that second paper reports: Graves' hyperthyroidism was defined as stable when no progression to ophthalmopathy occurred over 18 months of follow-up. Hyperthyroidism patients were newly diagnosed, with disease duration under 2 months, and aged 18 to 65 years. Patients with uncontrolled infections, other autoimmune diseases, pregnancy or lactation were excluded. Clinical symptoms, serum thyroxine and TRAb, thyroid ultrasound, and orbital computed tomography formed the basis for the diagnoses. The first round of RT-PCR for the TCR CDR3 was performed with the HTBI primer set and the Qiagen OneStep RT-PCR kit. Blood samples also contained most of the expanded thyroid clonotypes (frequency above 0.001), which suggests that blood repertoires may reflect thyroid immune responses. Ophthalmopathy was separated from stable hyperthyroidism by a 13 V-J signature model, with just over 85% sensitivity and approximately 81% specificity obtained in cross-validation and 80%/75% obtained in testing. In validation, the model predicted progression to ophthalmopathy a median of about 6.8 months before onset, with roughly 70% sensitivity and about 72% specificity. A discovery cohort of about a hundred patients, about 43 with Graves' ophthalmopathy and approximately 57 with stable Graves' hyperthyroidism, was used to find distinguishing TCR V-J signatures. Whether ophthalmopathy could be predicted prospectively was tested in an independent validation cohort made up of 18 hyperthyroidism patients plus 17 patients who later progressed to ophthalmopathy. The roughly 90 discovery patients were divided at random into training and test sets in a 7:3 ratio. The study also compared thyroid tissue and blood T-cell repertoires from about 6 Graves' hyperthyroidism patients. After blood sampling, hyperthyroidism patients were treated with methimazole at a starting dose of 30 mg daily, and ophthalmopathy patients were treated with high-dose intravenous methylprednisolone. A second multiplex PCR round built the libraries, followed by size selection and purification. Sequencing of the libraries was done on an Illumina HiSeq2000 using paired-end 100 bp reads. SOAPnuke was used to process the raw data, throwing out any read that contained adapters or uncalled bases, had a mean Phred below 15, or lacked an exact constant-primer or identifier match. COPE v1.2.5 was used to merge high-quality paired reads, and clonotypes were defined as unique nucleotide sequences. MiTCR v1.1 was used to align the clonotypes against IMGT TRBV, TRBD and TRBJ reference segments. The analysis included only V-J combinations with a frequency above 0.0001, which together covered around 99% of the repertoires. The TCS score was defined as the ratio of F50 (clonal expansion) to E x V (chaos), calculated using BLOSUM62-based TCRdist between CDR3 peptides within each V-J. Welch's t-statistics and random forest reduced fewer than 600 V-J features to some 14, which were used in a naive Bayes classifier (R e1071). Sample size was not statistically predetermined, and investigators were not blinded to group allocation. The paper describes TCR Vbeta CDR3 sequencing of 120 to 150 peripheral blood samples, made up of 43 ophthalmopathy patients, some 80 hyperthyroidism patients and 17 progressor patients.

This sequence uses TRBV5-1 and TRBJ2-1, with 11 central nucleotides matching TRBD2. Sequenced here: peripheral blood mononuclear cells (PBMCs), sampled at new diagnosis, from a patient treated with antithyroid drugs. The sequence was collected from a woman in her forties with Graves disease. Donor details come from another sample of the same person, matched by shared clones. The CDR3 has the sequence CASSYSGRAFEQFF. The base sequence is TGCGCCAGCAGCTATAGCGGGAGGGCCTTTGAGCAGTTCTTC. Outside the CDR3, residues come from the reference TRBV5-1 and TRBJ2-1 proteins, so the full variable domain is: KAGVTQTPRYLIKTRGQQVTLSCSPISGHRSVSWYQQTPGQGLQFLFEYFSETQRNKGNFPGRFSGRQFSNSRSEMNVSTLELGDSALYLCASSYSGRAFEQFFGPGTRLTVL.